This is a list of T cell receptor beta chains from one sample in a study of CD8 T cells in Susac syndrome. TCRdb analysed the immunoSEQ multiplex PCR reads with MiXCR anew, one entry per CDR3 protein. The profile shows about 52,000 distinct CDR3 sequences, roughly 93% of them singletons. Material: CD8+ T cells from PBMCs. The source is a human donor with multiple sclerosis. Both conserved end residues are part of each CDR3. A D gene is named only where the DNA matches it firmly. Size is stated for part of the rows, as once, few or many counts, or as a class when the clone is expanded.

len: 15; j_gene: TRBJ2-3; d_gene: .; abundance: .; v_gene: TRBV9; CDR3nt: TGTGCCAGCAGCCTAGGATCTGCCTACACAGATACGCAGTATTTT; CDR3aa: CASSLGSAYTDTQYF
len: 13; j_gene: TRBJ2-7; d_gene: .; abundance: .; v_gene: TRBV7-7; CDR3nt: TGTGCTAGCAACAATCAAACCGGGGAGGAGCAGTACTTC; CDR3aa: CASNNQTGEEQYF
len: 14; j_gene: TRBJ2-7; d_gene: .; abundance: .; v_gene: TRBV7-9; CDR3nt: TGTGCCAGCAGCTTCGCGGCAGGATACTACGAGCAGTACTTC; CDR3aa: CASSFAAGYYEQYF
len: 15; j_gene: TRBJ2-5; d_gene: TRBD2; abundance: .; v_gene: TRBV20-1; CDR3nt: TGCAGTGCTCTTCGACGGGGGGTTGAACAAGAGACCCAGTACTTC; CDR3aa: CSALRRGVEQETQYF
len: 15; j_gene: TRBJ2-1; d_gene: TRBD2; abundance: few; v_gene: TRBV3-1; CDR3nt: TGTGCCAGCAGCCTGACTAGCGGGGGGCTCAATGAGCAGTTCTTC; CDR3aa: CASSLTSGGLNEQFF
len: 14; j_gene: TRBJ1-4; d_gene: .; abundance: .; v_gene: TRBV12-3/TRBV12-4; CDR3nt: TGTGCCAGCAGTCCGCCCAACAGTCTCGAAAAACTGTTTTTT; CDR3aa: CASSPPNSLEKLFF
len: 15; j_gene: TRBJ1-2; d_gene: .; abundance: .; v_gene: TRBV5-6; CDR3nt: TGTGCCAGCAGCTTGCCAGCCCACCCTTCTTATGGCTACACCTTC; CDR3aa: CASSLPAHPSYGYTF
len: 14; j_gene: TRBJ1-1; d_gene: .; abundance: few; v_gene: TRBV7-2; CDR3nt: TGTGCCAGCAGCTTAGTCCAGACAACCTATGAAGCTTTCTTT; CDR3aa: CASSLVQTTYEAFF
len: 15; j_gene: TRBJ2-7; d_gene: .; abundance: .; v_gene: TRBV4-2; CDR3nt: TGTGCCAGCAGCCAAGATCGGCAGGGAGGAAACGAGCAGTACTTC; CDR3aa: CASSQDRQGGNEQYF
len: 18; j_gene: TRBJ2-7; d_gene: .; abundance: .; v_gene: TRBV6-2/TRBV6-3; CDR3nt: TGTGCCAGCAGTTACGAGGTTTTCCGAGACCTACATCTCTACGAGCAGTACTTC; CDR3aa: CASSYEVFRDLHLYEQYF
len: 18; j_gene: TRBJ2-7; d_gene: .; abundance: .; v_gene: TRBV7-9; CDR3nt: TGTGCCAGCAGCCTTATAGGGAACACAGGGCGGAGCTCCTACGAGCAGTACTTC; CDR3aa: CASSLIGNTGRSSYEQYF
len: 13; j_gene: TRBJ2-7; d_gene: .; abundance: .; v_gene: TRBV12-3/TRBV12-4; CDR3nt: TGTGCCAGCAGTTTAGAGGTGAAGCTCGAGCAGTACTTC; CDR3aa: CASSLEVKLEQYF
len: 12; j_gene: TRBJ1-1; d_gene: .; abundance: .; v_gene: TRBV7-9; CDR3nt: TGTGCCAGCAGTTCAAACGTCCTTGAAGCTTTCTTT; CDR3aa: CASSSNVLEAFF
len: 13; j_gene: TRBJ2-2; d_gene: .; abundance: .; v_gene: TRBV5-6; CDR3nt: TGTGCCAGCAGCTTGCAGGGGACCGGGGAGCTGTTTTTT; CDR3aa: CASSLQGTGELFF
len: 14; j_gene: TRBJ2-1; d_gene: .; abundance: .; v_gene: TRBV7-9; CDR3nt: TGTGCCAGCAGCTTAGATTCAGGTCACAGTGAGCAGTTCTTC; CDR3aa: CASSLDSGHSEQFF
len: 15; j_gene: TRBJ2-7; d_gene: .; abundance: few; v_gene: TRBV4-1; CDR3nt: TGCGCCAGCAGCCAAGGAGCAGGGGGGACCTACGAGCAGTACTTC; CDR3aa: CASSQGAGGTYEQYF
len: 14; j_gene: TRBJ2-5; d_gene: .; abundance: .; v_gene: TRBV11-2; CDR3nt: TGTGCCAGCAGCTCCCCGCGTCAGTGGGAGACCCAGTACTTC; CDR3aa: CASSSPRQWETQYF
len: 15; j_gene: TRBJ2-3; d_gene: .; abundance: .; v_gene: TRBV11-2; CDR3nt: TGTGCCAGCAGCCTACTGGGACGTAGCACAGATACGCAGTATTTT; CDR3aa: CASSLLGRSTDTQYF
len: 15; j_gene: TRBJ2-5; d_gene: TRBD2; abundance: .; v_gene: TRBV13; CDR3nt: TGTGCCAGCAGTCCTCTGGGACTAGGACGTGAGACCCAGTACTTC; CDR3aa: CASSPLGLGRETQYF
len: 11; j_gene: TRBJ2-7; d_gene: .; abundance: .; v_gene: TRBV3-1; CDR3nt: TGTGCCAGCAGCCCCGACCCCGAGCAGTACTTC; CDR3aa: CASSPDPEQYF
len: 12; j_gene: TRBJ2-1; d_gene: .; abundance: .; v_gene: TRBV12-5; CDR3nt: TGTGCTAGTGGTTTGCCGCAGAGAGGGCAGTTCTTC; CDR3aa: CASGLPQRGQFF
len: 13; j_gene: TRBJ2-1; d_gene: .; abundance: .; v_gene: TRBV4-2; CDR3nt: TGTGCCAGCAGCCAGAGTAGCTTCAATGAGCAGTTCTTC; CDR3aa: CASSQSSFNEQFF
len: 14; j_gene: TRBJ1-5; d_gene: .; abundance: .; v_gene: TRBV27; CDR3nt: TGTGCCAGCAGTTTCCCAGGGGCGGGTCAGCCCCAGCATTTT; CDR3aa: CASSFPGAGQPQHF
len: 14; j_gene: TRBJ2-1; d_gene: .; abundance: .; v_gene: TRBV3-1; CDR3nt: TGTGCCAGCAGCCAAGGCACTTCATATCTTGAGCAGTTCTTC; CDR3aa: CASSQGTSYLEQFF
len: 14; j_gene: TRBJ1-5; d_gene: .; abundance: few; v_gene: TRBV15; CDR3nt: TGTGCCACCAGGGAGAGAGGTTCGGGACAGCCCCAGCATTTT; CDR3aa: CATRERGSGQPQHF
len: 15; j_gene: TRBJ1-3; d_gene: TRBD1; abundance: once; v_gene: TRBV7-2; CDR3nt: TGTGCCAGCAGCCCAGGGACAGACTCTGGAAACACCATATATTTT; CDR3aa: CASSPGTDSGNTIYF
len: 12; j_gene: TRBJ2-2; d_gene: .; abundance: .; v_gene: TRBV29-1; CDR3nt: TGCAGCGTTCTGGGAGGTACCGGGGAGCTGTTTTTT; CDR3aa: CSVLGGTGELFF
len: 13; j_gene: TRBJ1-2; d_gene: .; abundance: .; v_gene: TRBV6-5; CDR3nt: TGTGCCAGCAGTTCCGACAGGTTCTATGGCTACACCTTC; CDR3aa: CASSSDRFYGYTF
len: 13; j_gene: TRBJ1-5; d_gene: .; abundance: .; v_gene: TRBV12-3/TRBV12-4; CDR3nt: TGTGCCAGCAGTTTTTCAGGGGTTCAGCCCCAGCATTTT; CDR3aa: CASSFSGVQPQHF
len: 14; j_gene: TRBJ2-7; d_gene: .; abundance: .; v_gene: TRBV5-5; CDR3nt: TGTGCCAGCAGCCCGGACCGGGGGTCGCGCGAGCAGTACTTC; CDR3aa: CASSPDRGSREQYF
len: 14; j_gene: TRBJ1-1; d_gene: TRBD1; abundance: .; v_gene: TRBV10-2; CDR3nt: TGCGCCAGCAGTGGTACAGGGGGCAACACTGAAGCTTTCTTT; CDR3aa: CASSGTGGNTEAFF